This entry concerns a single T cell receptor (beta chain). Which antigen it targets is not known. Within one base of it there is no much larger clone, and no base qualities were kept. The record originates from a study of T cell responses to AZD1222 COVID-19 vaccine (dated by TCRdb to 2020 to 2022). The study in broad terms: Because spike-specific TCR depth and breadth did not differ between the two schedules, AZD1222 recipients who got a second dose at roughly 4 weeks were pooled with those who got a second dose at roughly 12 weeks. A total of about 230 trial participants underwent TCR sequencing, of whom about 210 received two doses of AZD1222 and about 25 received two doses of the MenACWY control vaccine. Enrollment into the trials was organized by age into subgroups of 18-55, 56-69 and 70-plus years, and those subgroups contained roughly 150, 30 and 60 TCR-sequenced participants, respectively. What the research found in general, with its limitations: A significant rise in spike-specific TCR breadth and depth was observed after two AZD1222 doses relative to day 0 and relative to MenACWY recipients. Vaccine-associated CD4 TCRs spanned the whole spike protein, with dominant responses in regions 160-218 and 743-854. The 56-69-year group was small, and its depth increase did not reach significance, likely because of low power. Most participants were white British and females outnumbered males, and the authors suggested that clonal diversity may have been underestimated. Because no day 14 peak-response samples were available, the repertoires could be characterized only after the peak T cell response. Reportedly, close to half of the unique spike-specific TCRs recognized epitopes lying outside the regions that are mutated in the B.1.351 and B.1.1.7 variants. Conclusions about previously exposed vaccinees are limited, since just six AZD1222 recipients were seropositive for SARS-CoV-2 at baseline.

The CDR3 has 15 amino acids, counting the end cysteine and phenylalanine. Only the CDR3 DNA stays, 45 bases, in frame from base 1. The CDR1 and CDR2 encoded by the germline V gene (reference sequence) are MNHEY and SMNVEV. Trimmed from V: 4 bases; trimmed from J: 1 base; junction bases lacking a gene match: 4. The CDR3 regions of human TCRbeta chains were subjected to immunosequencing. As for how the authors treated the data: Repertoire TCRs were checked for matches against a reference library of SARS-CoV-2-specific TCRs that had been generated using the MIRA antigen-specificity platform. Breadth was defined as the fraction of unique TCRs that were SARS-CoV-2-associated. Depth was defined as the fraction of total T cells that were SARS-CoV-2-associated. Each spike-specific TCR was assigned to its reactive spike region and to a CD4 or CD8 class using the MIRA data. Log10-transformed breadth and depth values were compared by one-way ANOVA with Sidak's multiple comparisons tests. TCRdb carries this immuneACCESS record with in-frame sequences only. Its versions omit some clonotypes, under half of them owing to an unresolved V gene in the studies checked, with the rest unexplained. Clone size and V and J calls were adopted from that table, with D and trimming inferred from the DNA. A total of about 150,000 clones appear in this sample, under 95% of them only once. The ten biggest clones cover about 2.1% of the sample.

Read against the paper, the sample's time point label means: baseline before first vaccination. The vaccinee samples were drawn from two UK trials, COV001 and COV002, one of which was a single-blind randomized controlled phase 2/3 trial testing AZD1222 (ChAdOx1 nCoV-19) in healthy adults. Trial participant PBMC samples were collected at day 0 and day 28 after the second dose for TCRbeta chain sequencing. In this chain, TRBV27 is recombined with TRBJ2-7; TRBD2 fits 10 bases in the junction. The sample was peripheral blood, taken on day 0 of AZD1222 vaccination. This clonotype originated in an adult in good health. The DNA is as follows: TGTGCCAGCAGTTCTTTAGCGGGGGGTTCCTACGAGCAGTACTTC. Translated, this gives CASSSLAGGSYEQYF.